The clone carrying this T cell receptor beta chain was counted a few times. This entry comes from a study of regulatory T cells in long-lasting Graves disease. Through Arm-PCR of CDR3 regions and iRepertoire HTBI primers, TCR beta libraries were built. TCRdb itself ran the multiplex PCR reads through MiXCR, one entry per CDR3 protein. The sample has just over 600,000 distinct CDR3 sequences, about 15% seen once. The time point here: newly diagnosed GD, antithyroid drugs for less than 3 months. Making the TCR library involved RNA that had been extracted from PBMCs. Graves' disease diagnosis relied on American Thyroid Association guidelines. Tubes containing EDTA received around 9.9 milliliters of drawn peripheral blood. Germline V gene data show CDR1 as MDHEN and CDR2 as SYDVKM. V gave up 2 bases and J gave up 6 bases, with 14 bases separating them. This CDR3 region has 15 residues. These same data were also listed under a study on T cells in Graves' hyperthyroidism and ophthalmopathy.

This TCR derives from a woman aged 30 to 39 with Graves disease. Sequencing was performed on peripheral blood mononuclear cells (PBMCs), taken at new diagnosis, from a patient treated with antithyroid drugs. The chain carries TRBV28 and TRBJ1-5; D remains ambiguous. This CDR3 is CASSLAGSRPQPQHF. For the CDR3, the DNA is TGTGCCAGCAGTTTAGCAGGATCTCGCCCTCAGCCCCAGCATTTT.